The TCR beta chain under discussion was sequenced for a study of blood T cell repertoires in COVID-19. This clone was counted between two and nine times. TCRdb's table, derived via immunoSEQ multiplex PCR, lists solely in-frame clones and lacks some. The sample holds 200,000 to 250,000 clones, roughly four fifths seen once. CDR3 size: 12 residues. Germline CDR1 and CDR2: DFQATT and SNEGSKA (reference sequence). V lost 3 bases to trimming and J lost 4 bases, with 7 bases between them. The source is a woman aged 40-49 years with acute or convalescent COVID-19. Sequencing input: peripheral blood. The V gene is TRBV20-1, the J gene TRBJ2-1; D perhaps matches TRBD2 (5 bases). The DNA of the CDR3 is TGCAGTGCTAGTAGCGCATACAATGAGCAGTTCTTC. Translation: CSASSAYNEQFF.